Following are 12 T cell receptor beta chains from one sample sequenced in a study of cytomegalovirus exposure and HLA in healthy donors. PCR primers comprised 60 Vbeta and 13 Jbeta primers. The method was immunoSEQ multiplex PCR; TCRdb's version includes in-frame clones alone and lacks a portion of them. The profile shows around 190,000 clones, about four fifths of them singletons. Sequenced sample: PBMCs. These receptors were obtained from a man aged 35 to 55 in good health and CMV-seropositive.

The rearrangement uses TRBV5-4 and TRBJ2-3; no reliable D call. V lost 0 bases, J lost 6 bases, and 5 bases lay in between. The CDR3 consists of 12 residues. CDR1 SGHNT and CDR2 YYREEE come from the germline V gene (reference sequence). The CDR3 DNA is TGTGCCAGCAGCTTGGCGTCGGATACGCAGTATTTT. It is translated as CASSLASDTQYF. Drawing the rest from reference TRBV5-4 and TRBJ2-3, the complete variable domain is ETGVTQSPTHLIKTRGQQVTLRCSSQSGHNTVSWYQQALGQGPQFIFQYYREEENGRGNFPPRFSGLQFPNYSSELNVNALELDDSALYLCASSLASDTQYFGPGTRLTVL.

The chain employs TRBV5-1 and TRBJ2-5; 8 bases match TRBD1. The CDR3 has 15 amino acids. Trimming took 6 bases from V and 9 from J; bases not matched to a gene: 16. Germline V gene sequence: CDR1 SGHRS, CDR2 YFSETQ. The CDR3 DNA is TGCGCCAGCACCACTTGGTCAGGGGGCGCTTCCGCCCAGTACTTC. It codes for CASTTWSGGASAQYF.

Here the CDR3 DNA reads TGTGCCAGCAGCGTCGGGACTAGCGGCACAGATACGCAGTATTTT. Translated: CASSVGTSGTDTQYF. The chain employs TRBV5-6 and TRBJ2-3; TRBD2 aligns across 10 bases. Germline V gives CDR1 SGHDT, CDR2 YYEEEE. The trim removed 4 bases at V and 1 base at J, leaving 3 bases unmatched. The CDR3 extends over 15 amino acids.

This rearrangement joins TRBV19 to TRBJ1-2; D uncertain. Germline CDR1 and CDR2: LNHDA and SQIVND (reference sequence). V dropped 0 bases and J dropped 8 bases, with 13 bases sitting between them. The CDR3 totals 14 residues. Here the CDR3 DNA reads TGTGCCAGTAGTATAGAACGAGGGCTTACCGGCTACACCTTC. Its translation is CASSIERGLTGYTF.

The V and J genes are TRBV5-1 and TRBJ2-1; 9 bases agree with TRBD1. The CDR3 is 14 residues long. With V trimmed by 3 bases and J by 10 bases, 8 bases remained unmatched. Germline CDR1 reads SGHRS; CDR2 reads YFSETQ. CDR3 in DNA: TGCGCCAGCAGCTCGGGACAGGGTTCGGGGGAGCAGTTCTTC. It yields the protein CASSSGQGSGEQFF.

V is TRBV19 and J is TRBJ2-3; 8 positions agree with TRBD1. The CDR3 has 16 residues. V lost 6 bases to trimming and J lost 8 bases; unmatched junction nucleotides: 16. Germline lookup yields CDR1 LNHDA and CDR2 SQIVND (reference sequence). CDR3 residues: CASSTRLGQARGTQYF. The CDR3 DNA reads TGTGCCAGTAGCACCCGCCTGGGACAGGCTCGGGGTACGCAGTATTTT.

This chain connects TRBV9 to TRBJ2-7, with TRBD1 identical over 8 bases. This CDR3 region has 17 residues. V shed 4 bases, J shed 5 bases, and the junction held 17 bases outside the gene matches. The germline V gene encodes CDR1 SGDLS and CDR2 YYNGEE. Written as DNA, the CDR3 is TGTGCCAGCAGCTCCCGTAGTGGTTTGGACAGGGTCCACGAGCAGTACTTC. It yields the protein CASSSRSGLDRVHEQYF.

CDR3 sequence: CASSPASSIEQFF. The CDR3 nucleotides are TGTGCCAGCTCACCAGCTAGCTCGATTGAGCAGTTCTTC. J is TRBJ2-1 and V is TRBV18; a possible D gene is TRBD2 (5 bases). CDR3 size: 13 residues. V was pared by 2 bases and J by 9 bases, with 11 bases between. From germline, CDR1 is KGHSH and CDR2 LQKENI.

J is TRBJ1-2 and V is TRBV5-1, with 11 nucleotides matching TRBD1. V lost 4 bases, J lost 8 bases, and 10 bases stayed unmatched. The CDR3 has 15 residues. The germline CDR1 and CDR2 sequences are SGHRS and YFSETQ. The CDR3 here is CASSQGTGGAGGYTF. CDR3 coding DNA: TGCGCCAGCAGCCAGGGGACAGGGGGAGCAGGAGGCTACACCTTC.

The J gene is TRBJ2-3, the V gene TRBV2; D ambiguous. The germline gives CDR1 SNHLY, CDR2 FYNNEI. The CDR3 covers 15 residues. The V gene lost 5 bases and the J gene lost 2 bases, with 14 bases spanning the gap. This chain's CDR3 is CASSQIQLLTDTQYF. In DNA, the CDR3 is TGTGCCAGCAGTCAAATACAGTTGCTCACAGATACGCAGTATTTT.

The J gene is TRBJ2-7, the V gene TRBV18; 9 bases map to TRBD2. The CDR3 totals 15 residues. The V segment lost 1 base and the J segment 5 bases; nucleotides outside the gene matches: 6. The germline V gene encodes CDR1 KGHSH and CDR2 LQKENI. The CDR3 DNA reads TGTGCCAGCTCACCACTAGCGGGAGAAGGCAACGAGCAGTACTTC. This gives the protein CASSPLAGEGNEQYF.

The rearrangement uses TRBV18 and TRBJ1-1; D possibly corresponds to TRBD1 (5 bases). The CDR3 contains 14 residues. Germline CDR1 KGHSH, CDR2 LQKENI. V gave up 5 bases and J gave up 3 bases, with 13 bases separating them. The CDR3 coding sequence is TGTGCCAGCTCAGCAAACCCGGGGGACACTGAAGCTTTCTTT. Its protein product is CASSANPGDTEAFF.